The rows below give T cell receptor beta chains drawn from one sample of a study of breast tumors, draining lymph nodes, adjacent tissues. Each CDR3 protein is one row after TCRdb ran MiXCR on the multiplex PCR reads. The repertoire holds 200,000 or so distinct CDR3 sequences, with around 29% as singletons. The sequenced material came from axillary lymph node tissue. These receptors originate from a female donor with breast cancer. Some clones in this sample may be carry-over from other donors' samples. The CDR3 runs from the conserved cysteine through the conserved F or W. A D gene is named only where the DNA matches it firmly. Size tells how often a clone was seen (once, few, many) or the class of an expanded clone, and some rows leave it out.

d_call j_call v_call clone_size cdr3_aa cdr3_nt
NA TRBJ2-6 TRBV30 many CAWASESGANVLTF TGTGCCTGGGCCTCGGAGTCTGGGGCCAACGTCCTGACTTTC
NA TRBJ1-2 TRBV2 NA CASSQWGDGYTF TGTGCCAGCAGTCAATGGGGTGATGGCTACACCTTC
TRBD1 TRBJ2-3 TRBV19 many CASSTGRQGATDTQYF TGTGCCAGTAGTACTGGCCGACAGGGGGCTACAGATACGCAGTATTTT
NA TRBJ2-3 TRBV7-9 NA CASSQNTQYF TGTGCCAGCAGTCAGAATACGCAGTATTTT
TRBD2 TRBJ2-2 TRBV2 once CASSVSGTKNTGELFF TGTGCCAGCAGTGTTAGCGGGACAAAGAACACCGGGGAGCTGTTTTTT
TRBD1 TRBJ1-2 TRBV18 many CASSPQVNRGSDGYTF TGTGCCAGCTCACCACAAGTAAACAGGGGTTCCGATGGCTACACCTTC
NA TRBJ1-5 TRBV6-1 many CASSADRRNQPQHF TGTGCCAGCAGTGCCGACAGGAGAAATCAGCCCCAGCATTTT
TRBD2 TRBJ2-5 TRBV7-7 many CASSLERGGETQYF TGTGCTAGCAGCTTGGAGCGGGGGGGAGAGACCCAGTACTTC
NA TRBJ2-1 TRBV18 few CASSPGGYSYNEQFF TGTGCCAGCTCACCGGGAGGATACTCCTACAATGAGCAGTTCTTC
NA TRBJ2-7 TRBV19 many CASNEAKCKYF TGTGCCAGTAATGAGGCAAAATGTAAGTACTTC
TRBD2 TRBJ2-1 TRBV20-1 many CSARDPPGRGYNEQFF TGCAGTGCTAGAGACCCACCTGGGAGGGGTTACAATGAGCAGTTCTTC
NA TRBJ2-7 TRBV18 many CASSPLGHGSYEQYF TGTGCCAGCTCACCACTGGGACACGGATCCTACGAGCAGTACTTC
TRBD1 TRBJ1-2 TRBV6-6 NA CASSPDRGRGYTF TGTGCCAGCAGTCCTGACAGGGGGCGTGGATACACCTTC
TRBD1 TRBJ1-2 TRBV5-4 NA CASSGTGGIHYGYTF TGTGCCAGCAGCGGAACAGGGGGAATACACTATGGCTACACCTTC
TRBD2 TRBJ2-3 TRBV6-2/TRBV6-3 NA CASSLVGGSADTQYF TGTGCCAGCAGTTTGGTGGGCGGGAGCGCAGATACGCAGTATTTT
TRBD1 TRBJ1-2 TRBV28 many CASSLGRGRGYTF TGTGCCAGCAGTTTAGGCAGGGGGAGAGGCTACACCTTC
TRBD2 TRBJ2-1 TRBV9 many CASSGTSGNVYNEQFF TGTGCCAGCAGCGGGACTAGCGGGAATGTTTACAATGAGCAGTTCTTC
TRBD1 TRBJ2-7 TRBV20-1 NA CSANPGQGPSYEQYF TGCAGTGCTAACCCGGGACAGGGGCCTTCCTACGAGCAGTACTTC
NA TRBJ2-1 TRBV9 many CASSVDGGYHEQFF TGTGCCAGCAGCGTAGATGGAGGGTACCATGAGCAGTTCTTC
TRBD2 TRBJ2-1 TRBV10-3 NA CATRKLAGGSNEQFF TGTGCCACCCGGAAACTAGCGGGGGGGAGCAATGAGCAGTTCTTC
NA TRBJ2-1 TRBV9 many CASSVDTGWPHNEQFF TGTGCCAGCAGCGTAGATACGGGCTGGCCCCACAATGAGCAGTTCTTC
NA TRBJ2-3 TRBV13 many CASSRGLITDTQYF TGTGCCAGCAGCCGTGGACTAATCACAGATACGCAGTATTTT
NA TRBJ2-5 TRBV29-1 NA CSVVPSGGRETRYF TGCAGCGTTGTCCCATCCGGGGGCCGAGAGACCCGGTACTTC
TRBD1 TRBJ2-5 TRBV5-1 many CASSLAGTAGRETQYF TGCGCCAGCAGCTTGGCCGGGACAGCCGGCCGGGAGACCCAGTACTTC
TRBD1 TRBJ2-5 TRBV27 many CASSPGTGGAETQYF TGTGCCAGCAGTCCCGGGACAGGGGGCGCAGAGACCCAGTACTTC
NA TRBJ2-1 TRBV10-3 once CAISLGLSDNEQFF TGTGCCATCAGCCTAGGACTAAGCGACAATGAGCAGTTCTTC
NA TRBJ2-5 TRBV11-3 NA CASSNSRGKTGETQYF TGTGCCAGCAGCAATAGCAGGGGAAAGACCGGGGAGACCCAGTACTTC
TRBD2 TRBJ2-1 TRBV20-1 many CSVRDAASGSNEQFF TGCAGTGTCAGAGATGCGGCTAGCGGGAGCAATGAGCAGTTCTTC
TRBD2 TRBJ2-7 TRBV20-1 NA CSAPRTSGKDEQYF TGCAGTGCCCCAAGGACTAGCGGGAAGGACGAGCAGTACTTC
TRBD2 TRBJ2-2 TRBV27 NA CASSLAGALTGELFF TGTGCCAGCAGTTTAGCGGGAGCCCTCACCGGGGAGCTGTTTTTT
NA TRBJ1-1 TRBV2 NA CASKGPVRGEAFF TGTGCCAGCAAGGGCCCGGTGCGTGGTGAAGCTTTCTTT
NA TRBJ2-7 TRBV19 NA CASSRQDHEQYF TGTGCCAGTTCCAGACAAGACCACGAGCAGTACTTC
NA TRBJ2-3 TRBV12-3/TRBV12-4 NA CASSLKPRPQNVGTQYF TGTGCCAGCAGTTTAAAGCCCAGACCACAGAATGTCGGTACGCAGTATTTT
TRBD1 TRBJ2-1 TRBV7-6 many CASSWDRGPMDEQFF TGTGCCAGCAGCTGGGACAGGGGCCCGATGGATGAGCAGTTCTTC
NA TRBJ2-7 TRBV5-1 many CASRRILGPYEQYF TGCGCCAGCAGGAGGATCCTAGGCCCTTACGAGCAGTACTTC
TRBD1 TRBJ2-3 TRBV2 many CASKVTGGTDTQYF TGTGCCAGCAAGGTGACAGGGGGCACAGATACGCAGTATTTT
NA TRBJ1-2 TRBV19 many CASSITGIADYGYTF TGTGCCAGTAGTATAACAGGCATTGCTGACTATGGCTACACCTTC
NA TRBJ1-2 TRBV5-6 many CASSSIGGRNYGYTF TGTGCCAGCAGTTCGATAGGTGGACGGAACTATGGCTACACCTTC
NA TRBJ2-5 TRBV7-9 many CASSFLLETQYF TGTGCCAGCAGCTTTTTACTAGAGACCCAGTACTTC
NA TRBJ1-5 TRBV7-2 NA CASSRRLAGYSNQPQHF TGTGCCAGCAGCCGGAGACTAGCGGGGTATAGCAATCAGCCCCAGCATTTT
TRBD2 TRBJ2-3 TRBV6-1 many CASSVELAGGRDTQYF TGTGCCAGCAGTGTTGAGCTAGCGGGGGGTAGAGATACGCAGTATTTT
TRBD2 TRBJ2-3 TRBV19 NA CASSIWGGNEQYF TGTGCCAGTAGTATATGGGGGGGGAATGAGCAGTATTTT
NA TRBJ2-5 TRBV29-1 many CSINWQETQYF TGCAGTATCAATTGGCAAGAGACCCAGTACTTC
NA TRBJ2-1 TRBV11-2 many CASSLHTGANEQFF TGTGCCAGCAGCCTCCACACGGGGGCCAATGAGCAGTTCTTC
NA TRBJ2-3 TRBV28 many CASTSTTDTQYF TGTGCCAGCACCTCCACCACAGATACGCAGTATTTT
TRBD2 TRBJ2-7 TRBV7-6 NA CASSLAGLVAEQCF TGTGCCAGCAGCCTGGCGGGACTAGTTGCCGAGCAGTGCTTC
TRBD2 TRBJ2-1 TRBV7-9 many CASSRGTTEQFF TGTGCCAGCAGCCGCGGGACTACCGAGCAGTTCTTC
NA TRBJ2-6 TRBV3-1 few CASTRGSGTEAF TGTGCCAGCACCCGAGGTAGCGGCACTGAAGCTTTC
NA TRBJ2-6 TRBV20-1 NA CSARDRGAGGANVLTF TGCAGTGCTAGAGATAGGGGGGCAGGTGGGGCCAACGTCCTGACTTTC
NA TRBJ1-5 TRBV29-1 many CSVDGGNQPQHF TGCAGCGTTGATGGCGGCAATCAGCCCCAGCATTTT
NA TRBJ1-4 TRBV28 NA CASQPWRRKERLFF TGTGCCAGCCAACCGTGGCGGAGAAAGGAAAGACTGTTTTTT
NA TRBJ1-3 TRBV5-8 once CASSLKEGETEAFFGQGTIYF NA
TRBD2 TRBJ2-6 TRBV9 NA CASSDGTSRWGANVLTF TGTGCCAGCAGCGACGGGACTAGCCGGTGGGGGGCCAACGTCCTGACTTTC
NA TRBJ1-3 TRBV11-2 many CASSLGNSGNTIYF TGTGCCAGCAGCTTAGGCAACTCTGGAAACACCATATATTTT
TRBD1 TRBJ2-2 TRBV7-3 NA CASSPRTGGTGELFF TGTGCCAGCAGCCCCAGGACAGGGGGTACCGGGGAGCTGTTTTTT
NA TRBJ2-1 TRBV5-1 many CASNGGGGEQFF TGCGCCAGCAACGGGGGAGGGGGTGAGCAGTTCTTC